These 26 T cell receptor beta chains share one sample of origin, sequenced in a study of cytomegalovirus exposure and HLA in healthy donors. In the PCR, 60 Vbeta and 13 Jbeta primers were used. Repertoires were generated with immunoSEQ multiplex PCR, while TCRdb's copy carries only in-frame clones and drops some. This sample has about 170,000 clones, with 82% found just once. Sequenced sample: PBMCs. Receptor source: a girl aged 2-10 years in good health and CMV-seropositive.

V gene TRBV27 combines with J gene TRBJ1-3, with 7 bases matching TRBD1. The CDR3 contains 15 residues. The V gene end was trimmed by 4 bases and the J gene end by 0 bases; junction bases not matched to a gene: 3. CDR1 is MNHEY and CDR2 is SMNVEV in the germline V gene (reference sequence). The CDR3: CASSYRGHSGNTIYF. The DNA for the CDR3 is TGTGCCAGCAGTTACAGGGGCCACTCTGGAAACACCATATATTTT.

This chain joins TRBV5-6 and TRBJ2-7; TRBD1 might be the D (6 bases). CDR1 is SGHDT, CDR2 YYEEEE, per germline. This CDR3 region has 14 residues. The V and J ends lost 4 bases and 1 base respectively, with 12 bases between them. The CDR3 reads CASSTGPLSYEQYF. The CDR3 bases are TGTGCCAGCAGCACAGGGCCGCTTTCCTACGAGCAGTACTTC.

CDR3 protein: CASSYGQGHTGELFF. The CDR3 coding sequence is TGTGCCAGCAGTTACGGACAGGGACACACCGGGGAGCTGTTTTTT. The V and J genes are TRBV6-5 and TRBJ2-2, with TRBD1 matching 8 bases. Germline CDR1 and CDR2: MNHEY and SVGAGI. Losses at the gene ends were 2 bases for V and 3 bases for J; bases not matched to a gene: 2. The CDR3 contains 15 residues.

DNA of the CDR3: TGTGCCAGCCGGACTAGCGGGAGAATGGATACGCAGTATTTT. Translation gives CASRTSGRMDTQYF. The gene calls are TRBV14 and TRBJ2-3, with TRBD2 identical over 13 bases. J was trimmed by 6 bases and V by 8 bases; bases with no gene match: 5. CDR1 SGHDN and CDR2 FVKESK come from the germline V gene. This CDR3 comprises 14 residues.

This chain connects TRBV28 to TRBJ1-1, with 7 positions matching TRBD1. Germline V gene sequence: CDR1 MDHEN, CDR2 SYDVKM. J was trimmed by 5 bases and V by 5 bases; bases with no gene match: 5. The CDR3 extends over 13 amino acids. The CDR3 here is CASSPRGRTEAFF. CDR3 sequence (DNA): TGTGCCAGCAGTCCTAGGGGGCGGACTGAAGCTTTCTTT.

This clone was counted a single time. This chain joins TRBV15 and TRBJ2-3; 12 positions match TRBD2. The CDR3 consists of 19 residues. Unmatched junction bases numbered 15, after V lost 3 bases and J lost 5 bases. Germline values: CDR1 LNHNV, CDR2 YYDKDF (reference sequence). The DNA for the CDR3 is TGTGCCACCAGCAGCGACCCTACTAGCGGGAGGTTTAGTGGAGATACGCAGTATTTT. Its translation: CATSSDPTSGRFSGDTQYF. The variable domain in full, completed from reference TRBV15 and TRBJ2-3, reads DAMVIQNPRYQVTQFGKPVTLSCSQTLNHNVMYWYQQKSSQAPKLLFHYYDKDFNNEADTPDNFQSRRPNTSFCFLDIRSPGLGDTAMYLCATSSDPTSGRFSGDTQYFGPGTRLTVL.

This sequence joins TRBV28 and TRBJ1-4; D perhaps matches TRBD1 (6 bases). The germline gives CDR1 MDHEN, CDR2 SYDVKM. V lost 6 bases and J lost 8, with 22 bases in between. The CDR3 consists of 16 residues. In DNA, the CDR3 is TGTGCCAGCAGACCTCCATGGCCCGGGACATCGGAAAAACTGTTTTTT. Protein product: CASRPPWPGTSEKLFF.

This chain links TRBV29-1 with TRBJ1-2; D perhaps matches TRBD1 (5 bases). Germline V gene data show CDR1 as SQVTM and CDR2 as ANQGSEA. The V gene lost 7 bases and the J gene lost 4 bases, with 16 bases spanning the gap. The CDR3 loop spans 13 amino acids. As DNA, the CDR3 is TGCAGCGCCTGGTCTGGGGGGGGCTATGGCTACACCTTC. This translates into CSAWSGGGYGYTF. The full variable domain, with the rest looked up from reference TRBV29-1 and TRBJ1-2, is SAVISQKPSRDICQRGTSLTIQCQVDSQVTMMFWYRQQPGQSLTLIATANQGSEATYESGFVIDKFPISRPNLTFSTLTVSNMSPEDSSIYLCSAWSGGGYGYTFGSGTRLTVV.

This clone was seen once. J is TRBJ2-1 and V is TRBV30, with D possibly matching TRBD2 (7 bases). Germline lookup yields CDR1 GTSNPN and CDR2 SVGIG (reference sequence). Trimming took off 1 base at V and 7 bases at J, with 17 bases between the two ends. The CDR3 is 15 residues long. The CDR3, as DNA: TGTGCCTGGAGTGGGGGGCGGTTCGGGAGGAATGAGCAGTTCTTC. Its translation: CAWSGGRFGRNEQFF. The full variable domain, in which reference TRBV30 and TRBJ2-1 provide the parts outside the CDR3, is SQTIHQWPATLVQPVGSPLSLECTVEGTSNPNLYWYRQAAGRGLQLLFYSVGIGQISSEVPQNLSASRPQDRQFILSSKKLLLSDSGFYLCAWSGGRFGRNEQFFGPGTRLTVL.

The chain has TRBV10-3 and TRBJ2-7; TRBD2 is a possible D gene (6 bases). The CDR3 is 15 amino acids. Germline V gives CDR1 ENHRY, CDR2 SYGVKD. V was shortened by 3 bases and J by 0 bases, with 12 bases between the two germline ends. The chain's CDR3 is CAISEGTQSSYEQYF. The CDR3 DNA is TGTGCCATCAGTGAAGGGACTCAGAGCTCCTACGAGCAGTACTTC.

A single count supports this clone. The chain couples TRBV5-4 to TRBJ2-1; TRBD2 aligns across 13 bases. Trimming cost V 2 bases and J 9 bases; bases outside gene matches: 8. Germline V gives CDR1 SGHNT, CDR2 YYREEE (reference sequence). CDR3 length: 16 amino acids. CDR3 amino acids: CASSFIGTSGIGEQFF. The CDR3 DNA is TGTGCCAGCAGCTTCATCGGGACTAGCGGGATCGGTGAGCAGTTCTTC.

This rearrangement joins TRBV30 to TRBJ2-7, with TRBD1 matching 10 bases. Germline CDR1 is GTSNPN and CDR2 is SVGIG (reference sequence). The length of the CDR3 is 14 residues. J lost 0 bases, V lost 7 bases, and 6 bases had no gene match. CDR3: CASGRDRGSYEQYF. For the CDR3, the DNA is TGTGCCTCAGGCCGGGACAGGGGCTCCTACGAGCAGTACTTC.

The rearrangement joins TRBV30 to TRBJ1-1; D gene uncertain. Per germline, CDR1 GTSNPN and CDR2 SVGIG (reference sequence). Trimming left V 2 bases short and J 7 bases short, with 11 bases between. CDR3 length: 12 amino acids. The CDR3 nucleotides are TGTGCCTGGAGTTATTTGTCAGGTGAAGCTTTCTTT. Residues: CAWSYLSGEAFF.

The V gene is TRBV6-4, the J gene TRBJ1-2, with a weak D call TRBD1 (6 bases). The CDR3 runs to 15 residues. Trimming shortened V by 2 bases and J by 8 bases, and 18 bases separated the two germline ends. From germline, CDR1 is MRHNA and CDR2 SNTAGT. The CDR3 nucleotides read TGTGCCAGCAGTGACAACGGGGGGGCGCCGGCAGGCTACACCTTC. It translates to CASSDNGGAPAGYTF.

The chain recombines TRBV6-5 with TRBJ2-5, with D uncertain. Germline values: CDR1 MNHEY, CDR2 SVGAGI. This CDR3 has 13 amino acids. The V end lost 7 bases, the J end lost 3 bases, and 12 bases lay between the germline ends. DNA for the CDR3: TGTGCCAGCACCCTAGACGGAGAAGAGACCCAGTACTTC. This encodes CASTLDGEETQYF.

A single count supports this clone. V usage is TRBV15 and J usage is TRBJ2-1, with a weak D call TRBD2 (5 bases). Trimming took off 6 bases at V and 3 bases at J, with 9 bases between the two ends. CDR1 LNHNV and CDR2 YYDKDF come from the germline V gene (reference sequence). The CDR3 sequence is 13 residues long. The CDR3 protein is CATRADGYNEQFF. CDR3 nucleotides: TGTGCCACCAGAGCGGACGGCTACAATGAGCAGTTCTTC.

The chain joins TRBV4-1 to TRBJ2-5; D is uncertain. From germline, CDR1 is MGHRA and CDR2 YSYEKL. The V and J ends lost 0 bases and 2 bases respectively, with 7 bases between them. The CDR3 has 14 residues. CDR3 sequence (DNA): TGCGCCAGCAGCCAAGAGGCGAGGCAAGAGACCCAGTACTTC. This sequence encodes CASSQEARQETQYF.

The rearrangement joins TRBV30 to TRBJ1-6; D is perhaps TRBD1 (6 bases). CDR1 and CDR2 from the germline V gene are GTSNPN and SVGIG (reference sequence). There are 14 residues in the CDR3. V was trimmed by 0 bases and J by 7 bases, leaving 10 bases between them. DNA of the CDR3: TGTGCCTGGAGTGTACAGGGTAGAAATTCACCCCTCCACTTT. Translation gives CAWSVQGRNSPLHF.

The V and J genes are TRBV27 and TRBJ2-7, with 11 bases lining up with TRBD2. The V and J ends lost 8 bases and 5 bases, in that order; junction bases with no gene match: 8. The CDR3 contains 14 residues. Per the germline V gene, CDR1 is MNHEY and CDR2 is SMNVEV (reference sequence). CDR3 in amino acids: CASRLAGGPNEQYF. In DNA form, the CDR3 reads TGTGCCAGCCGATTAGCGGGAGGGCCCAACGAGCAGTACTTC.

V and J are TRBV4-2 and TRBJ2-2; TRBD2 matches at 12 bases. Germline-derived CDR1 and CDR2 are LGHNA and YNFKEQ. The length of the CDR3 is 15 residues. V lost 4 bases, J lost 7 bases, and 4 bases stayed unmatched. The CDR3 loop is CASSPPGLAGGELFF. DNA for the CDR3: TGTGCCAGCAGCCCACCGGGACTAGCGGGCGGGGAGCTGTTTTTT.

The CDR3 sequence is CASSLRASAKETQYF. The CDR3 region has the DNA TGTGCCAGCAGCTTGAGGGCTAGCGCCAAAGAGACCCAGTACTTC. The gene calls are TRBV5-4 and TRBJ2-5, with D tentatively TRBD2 (6 bases). V gave up 1 base and J gave up 3 bases, with 13 bases separating them. CDR1 SGHNT and CDR2 YYREEE come from the germline V gene (reference sequence). The CDR3 runs 15 residues.

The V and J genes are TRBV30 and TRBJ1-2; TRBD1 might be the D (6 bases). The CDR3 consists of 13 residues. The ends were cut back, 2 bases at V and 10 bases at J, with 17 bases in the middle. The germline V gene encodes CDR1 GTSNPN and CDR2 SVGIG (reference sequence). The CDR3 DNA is TGTGCCTGGAGTCCCACCCCAGGACAGCTCTACACCTTC. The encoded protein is CAWSPTPGQLYTF.

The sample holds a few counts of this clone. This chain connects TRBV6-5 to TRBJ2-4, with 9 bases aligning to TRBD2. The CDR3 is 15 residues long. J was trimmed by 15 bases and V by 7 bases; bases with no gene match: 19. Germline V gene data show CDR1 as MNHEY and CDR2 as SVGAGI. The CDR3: CASKSSGTSPATGYF. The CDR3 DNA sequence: TGTGCCAGCAAAAGTTCCGGGACTAGCCCTGCCACCGGGTACTTC.

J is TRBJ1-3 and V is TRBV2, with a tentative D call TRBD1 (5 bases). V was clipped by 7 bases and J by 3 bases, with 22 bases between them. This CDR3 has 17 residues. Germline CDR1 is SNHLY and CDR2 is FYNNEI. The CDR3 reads CASKRSSEGRFGNTIYF. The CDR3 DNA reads TGTGCCAGCAAAAGGTCCTCGGAGGGGCGATTTGGAAACACCATATATTTT.

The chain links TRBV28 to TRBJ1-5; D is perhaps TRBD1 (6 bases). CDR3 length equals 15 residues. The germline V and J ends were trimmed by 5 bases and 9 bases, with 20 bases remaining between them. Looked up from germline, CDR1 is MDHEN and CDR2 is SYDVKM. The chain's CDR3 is CASSLGTTGLGPQHF. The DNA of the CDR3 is TGTGCCAGCAGTCTCGGGACAACCGGCCTTGGGCCCCAGCATTTT.

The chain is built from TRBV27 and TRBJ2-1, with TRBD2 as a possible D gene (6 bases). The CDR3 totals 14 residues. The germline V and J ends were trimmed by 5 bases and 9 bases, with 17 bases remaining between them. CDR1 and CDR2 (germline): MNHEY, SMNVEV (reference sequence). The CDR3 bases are TGTGCCAGCAGTCCTTCAGGCGGGATTACTGAGCAGTTCTTC. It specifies CASSPSGGITEQFF.